A selection of T cell receptor beta chains follows, all from one sample in a study of T cells in Graves' hyperthyroidism and ophthalmopathy. TCRdb re-derived calls from the multiplex PCR reads in MiXCR, one entry per CDR3 protein. The sample has 300,000 to 350,000 distinct CDR3 sequences, around a sixth seen once. The sample consisted of blood. Receptors originate from a woman in her thirties or forties with Graves' ophthalmopathy. The CDR3 runs from the conserved cysteine through the conserved F or W. D genes are given only for firm matches. Not all rows give a size; the values are once, few, many and, for expanded clones, a class.

V,size,J,D,CDR3,DNA
TRBV20-1,-,TRBJ2-1,-,CSDRVSYEQFF,TGCAGTGATAGAGTGTCTTACGAGCAGTTCTTC
TRBV20-1,many,TRBJ2-7,-,CSARYRSSYEQYF,TGCAGTGCTAGATATCGGAGCTCCTACGAGCAGTACTTC
TRBV28,many,TRBJ2-6,-,CASSLWGEGGSGANVLTF,TGTGCCAGCAGTTTATGGGGGGAGGGGGGTTCTGGGGCCAACGTCCTGACTTTC
TRBV30,many,TRBJ1-1,-,CAWSFNTEAFF,TGTGCCTGGAGTTTCAACACTGAAGCTTTCTTT
TRBV13,many,TRBJ1-6,TRBD1,CASSFGGQVYNSPLHF,TGTGCCAGCAGCTTCGGGGGACAGGTTTATAATTCACCCCTCCACTTT
TRBV10-3,-,TRBJ2-5,TRBD2,CATARGEGETQYF,TGTGCCACCGCCCGAGGGGAGGGGGAGACCCAGTACTTC
TRBV12-3/TRBV12-4,many,TRBJ2-1,-,CASSPPRSGARHNEQFF,TGTGCCAGCAGTCCCCCGAGGTCAGGGGCGCGTCACAATGAGCAGTTCTTC
TRBV20-1,many,TRBJ2-7,TRBD2,CSASFSGIPYEQYF,TGCAGTGCTAGTTTTAGCGGGATACCCTACGAGCAGTACTTC
TRBV28,many,TRBJ2-5,-,CASSLPHRGETQYF,TGTGCCAGCAGTTTACCACACCGGGGGGAGACCCAGTACTTC
TRBV24-1,few,TRBJ2-2,TRBD2,CATSDLGRVPTGELLF,TGTGCCACCAGTGATTTAGGGAGGGTTCCCACCGGGGAGCTGCTTTTT
TRBV7-8,many,TRBJ1-5,TRBD1,CASSVGDRVRGSGQPQHF,TGTGCCAGCAGCGTGGGGGACAGGGTCCGTGGGTCTGGTCAGCCCCAGCATTTT
TRBV12-3/TRBV12-4,many,TRBJ1-2,-,CASSLAPGRGYTF,TGTGCCAGCAGTTTAGCTCCAGGGCGTGGCTACACCTTC
TRBV28,-,TRBJ1-5,-,CASSFEVGGMGTYSNQPQHF,TGTGCCAGCAGTTTTGAAGTGGGGGGTATGGGGACTTATAGCAATCAGCCCCAGCATTTT
TRBV28,few,TRBJ2-7,TRBD1,CASSSGQGSAYEQYF,TGTGCCAGCAGTTCCGGACAGGGGAGCGCCTACGAGCAGTACTTC